This T cell receptor (beta chain) was sequenced during a study of chemoradiotherapy in HPV16-positive cancers. The table came from immunoSEQ multiplex PCR; TCRdb's copy has only in-frame clones and leaves some out. The sample shows roughly 34,000 clones, 70% to 90% of them seen only once. Germline lookup yields CDR1 LNHNV and CDR2 YYDKDF (reference sequence). The CDR3 extends over 17 amino acids. The V and J ends lost 2 bases and 1 base, in that order; junction bases with no gene match: 6. The chain links TRBV15 to TRBJ2-3, with 10 nucleotides matching TRBD1. The source of this sequence is a human donor with HPV-associated anogenital cancer. Sequencing used blood, obtained from a patient who underwent chemoradiotherapy. CDR3 DNA sequence: TGTGCCACCAGCAGAAAACGGACAGGGGGAGGCACAGATACGCAGTATTTT. Translation gives CATSRKRTGGGTDTQYF.